This passage covers 28 T cell receptor beta chains from one sample sequenced in a study of cytomegalovirus exposure and HLA in healthy donors. The PCR employed 60 Vbeta primers together with 13 Jbeta primers. Repertoires were generated with immunoSEQ multiplex PCR, while TCRdb's copy carries only in-frame clones and drops some. The sample consists of about 170,000 clones, approximately 72% of them appearing once. The sample was PBMCs. These receptors all stem from a female donor in good health and CMV-seronegative.

V gene TRBV15 combines with J gene TRBJ2-1; weak D call: TRBD2 (6 bases). The CDR3 is 12 residues long. The V gene lost 4 bases and the J gene lost 8 bases, with 9 bases spanning the gap. CDR1 is LNHNV and CDR2 is YYDKDF in the germline V gene (reference sequence). DNA for the CDR3: TGTGCCACCAGCAAGACGGGAGATGAGCAGTTCTTC. Translated: CATSKTGDEQFF. The full variable domain, completed using reference TRBV15 and TRBJ2-1, is DAMVIQNPRYQVTQFGKPVTLSCSQTLNHNVMYWYQQKSSQAPKLLFHYYDKDFNNEADTPDNFQSRRPNTSFCFLDIRSPGLGDTAMYLCATSKTGDEQFFGPGTRLTVL.

The V call is TRBV9, the J call TRBJ2-3; TRBD2 is a possible D gene (6 bases). V was trimmed by 1 base and J by 6 bases, leaving 15 bases between them. CDR1 SGDLS and CDR2 YYNGEE come from the germline V gene. The CDR3 has 15 amino acids. The CDR3: CASSVHLGGADTQYF. For the CDR3, the DNA is TGTGCCAGCAGCGTACATCTCGGGGGAGCGGATACGCAGTATTTT.

A single count supports this clone. This sequence joins TRBV25-1 and TRBJ1-2, with D possibly TRBD1 on 5 matching bases. V was cut by 5 bases and J by 9 bases, with 10 bases left in between. The CDR3 covers 11 residues. Germline V gene lookup returns CDR1 MGHDK and CDR2 SYGVNS. CDR3 in DNA: TGTGCCAGCAGTTTGGGGGGAAGCTACACCTTC. Protein: CASSLGGSYTF.

V is TRBV4-2 and J is TRBJ1-4, with D possibly matching TRBD1 (5 bases). From germline, CDR1 is LGHNA and CDR2 YNFKEQ. Trimming took 0 bases from V and 7 from J, leaving 15 bases between them. CDR3 length: 16 residues. CDR3 loop: CASSQDQGREVEKLFF. The CDR3 coding sequence is TGTGCCAGCAGCCAAGATCAGGGCAGGGAGGTTGAAAAACTGTTTTTT.

This rearrangement joins TRBV10-3 to TRBJ1-1; unclear D gene. V was trimmed by 7 bases and J by 1 base, leaving 10 bases between them. The CDR3 has 13 residues. Germline CDR1 reads ENHRY; CDR2 reads SYGVKD. CDR3 region: CAITDTPNTEAFF. The CDR3 DNA reads TGTGCCATCACCGACACCCCGAACACTGAAGCTTTCTTT.

The CDR3 DNA sequence: TGTGCCAGCAGGGCGGGACTAGCGGCGCCTGGAGAGCAGTACTTC. Translated, it gives CASRAGLAAPGEQYF. The genes are TRBV11-2 and TRBJ2-7; TRBD2 matches 11 bases. Unmatched junction bases numbered 11, after V lost 6 bases and J lost 7 bases. CDR3 length: 15 residues. CDR1 SGHAT and CDR2 FQNNGV come from the germline V gene.

The gene calls are TRBV11-3 and TRBJ2-1; tentative D call: TRBD1 (5 bases). CDR3 length equals 13 residues. CDR1 and CDR2 from the germline V gene are SGHNT and YENEEA. Trimming stripped 3 bases from V and 8 bases from J, with 11 bases between. The CDR3 nucleotides read TGTGCCAGCAGCTTCCCTGACAGAGATGAGCAGTTCTTC. It codes for CASSFPDRDEQFF.

The chain employs TRBV19 and TRBJ2-7, with D possibly being TRBD1 (6 bases). Germline V gene lookup returns CDR1 LNHDA and CDR2 SQIVND (reference sequence). This CDR3 spans 15 amino acids. V was clipped by 6 bases and J by 6 bases, with 21 bases between them. CDR3 nucleotides: TGTGCCAGTAGCAATTCAGGGGCCCTACGGCTCGAGCAGTACTTC. Residues: CASSNSGALRLEQYF.

The genes are TRBV5-4 and TRBJ2-7; 7 bases match TRBD2. The CDR3 length is 14 residues. Germline-derived CDR1 and CDR2 are SGHNT and YYREEE (reference sequence). Germline trimming cut 4 bases from V and 4 bases from J; bases unmatched to any gene: 8. The CDR3 DNA sequence: TGTGCCAGCAGCCGAAGCGGGGAGATTTACGAGCAGTACTTC. Amino acid sequence: CASSRSGEIYEQYF.

The chain combines TRBV6-5 with TRBJ2-5, with 10 bases matching TRBD2. Germline assignment: CDR1 MNHEY and CDR2 SVGAGI. V shed 0 bases, J shed 11 bases, and the junction held 9 bases outside the gene matches. This CDR3 has 15 residues. The DNA for the CDR3 is TGTGCCAGCAGTTACTCGGCTAGCGGGAGTGGTGAGCAGTACTTC. This translates into CASSYSASGSGEQYF.

The chain joins TRBV29-1 to TRBJ1-2; D may be TRBD1 (6 bases). Between the trimmed V and J ends, which lost 6 bases and 9 bases, there was a span of 8 bases. CDR1 and CDR2 (germline): SQVTM, ANQGSEA. This CDR3 spans 9 amino acids. CDR3 in DNA: TGCAGCGTAGGACAGCGCTACACCTTC. This codes for CSVGQRYTF.

The genes are TRBV5-1 and TRBJ1-2; 7 bases map to TRBD1. Trimming at V came to 4 bases and at J to 3 bases, leaving 12 bases not matched to a gene. The CDR3 has 16 residues. The germline V gene encodes CDR1 SGHRS and CDR2 YFSETQ. CDR3 loop: CASSPGRGTADYGYTF. In DNA, the CDR3 is TGCGCCAGCAGCCCCGGCCGGGGGACAGCTGACTATGGCTACACCTTC.

The gene calls are TRBV30 and TRBJ1-4, with D perhaps matching TRBD1 (6 bases). Germline V gives CDR1 GTSNPN, CDR2 SVGIG (reference sequence). CDR3 length: 13 residues. V was clipped by 7 bases and J by 8 bases, with 17 bases between them. The CDR3 reads CALQGLGWEKLFF. The CDR3 nucleotides read TGTGCCTTACAGGGCCTTGGGTGGGAAAAACTGTTTTTT.

This clone was seen more than once but under ten times. This rearrangement joins TRBV19 to TRBJ1-1; D perhaps matches TRBD1 (5 bases). The CDR3 runs to 16 residues. The ends were cut back, 5 bases at V and 2 bases at J, with 18 bases in the middle. CDR1 and CDR2 (germline): LNHDA, SQIVND (reference sequence). In DNA, the CDR3 is TGTGCCAGTAGTGGGGGGGGAGGACGGCCAAACACTGAAGCTTTCTTT. Translated, it gives CASSGGGGRPNTEAFF. Supplemented by reference TRBV19 and TRBJ1-1, the full variable domain reads DGGITQSPKYLFRKEGQNVTLSCEQNLNHDAMYWYRQDPGQGLRLIYYSQIVNDFQKGDIAEGYSVSREKKESFPLTVTSAQKNPTAFYLCASSGGGGRPNTEAFFGQGTRLTVV.

This chain connects TRBV6-6 to TRBJ1-1; D ambiguous. V was trimmed by 3 bases and J by 0 bases, leaving 5 bases between them. This CDR3 has 13 amino acids. Germline CDR1 is MNHNY and CDR2 is SVGAGI (reference sequence). CDR3 region: CASSYILNTEAFF. The CDR3 nucleotides read TGTGCCAGCAGTTATATCTTGAACACTGAAGCTTTCTTT.

The CDR3 nucleotides are TGTGCCAGCAACCGGGGGGAAGATACGCAGTATTTT. This gives the protein CASNRGEDTQYF. The J gene is TRBJ2-3, the V gene TRBV18; the match to TRBD2 covers 7 bases. The CDR3 loop spans 12 amino acids. The germline V gene encodes CDR1 KGHSH and CDR2 LQKENI. V trimming: 8 bases; J trimming: 5 bases; junction bases outside the gene matches: 4. The full variable domain, with the rest looked up from reference TRBV18 and TRBJ2-3, is NAGVMQNPRHLVRRRGQEARLRCSPMKGHSHVYWYRQLPEEGLKFMVYLQKENIIDESGMPKERFSAEFPKEGPSILRIQQVVRGDSAAYFCASNRGEDTQYFGPGTRLTVL.

The J gene is TRBJ2-7, the V gene TRBV19; 9 bases are shared with TRBD2. The CDR3 spans 15 residues. Germline V gene sequence: CDR1 LNHDA, CDR2 SQIVND (reference sequence). With V trimmed by 3 bases and J by 3 bases, 6 bases remained unmatched. The CDR3 here is CASSMAAGGLYEQYF. The CDR3 nucleotides read TGTGCCAGTAGTATGGCGGCGGGGGGGCTCTACGAGCAGTACTTC.

The V call is TRBV5-5, the J call TRBJ1-4; TRBD1 agrees at 7 bases. Germline V CDR1 and CDR2: SGHKS, YYEKEE (reference sequence). With 2 bases clipped from V and 7 bases from J, the junction kept 8 bases outside the gene matches. This CDR3 is built from 15 residues. The CDR3 loop reads CASSFLSGGSEKLFF. In DNA, the CDR3 is TGTGCCAGCAGCTTCTTATCAGGGGGTAGTGAAAAACTGTTTTTT.

The chain recombines TRBV5-5 with TRBJ1-3; tentatively, D is TRBD1 (5 bases). The CDR3 spans 15 residues. The germline V and J ends were trimmed by 1 base and 2 bases, with 10 bases remaining between them. Per germline, CDR1 SGHKS and CDR2 YYEKEE (reference sequence). CDR3 coding DNA: TGTGCCAGCAGCTTGTGGGGGGAGCCTGGAAACACCATATATTTT. This gives the protein CASSLWGEPGNTIYF.

This clone occurred once. The rearrangement links TRBV30 to TRBJ2-2; TRBD1 agrees at 7 bases. V lost 5 bases, J lost 6 bases, and 6 bases stayed unmatched. The CDR3 runs 13 residues. Germline CDR1 GTSNPN, CDR2 SVGIG (reference sequence). The CDR3 protein is CAWGEGQPGELFF. CDR3 sequence (DNA): TGTGCCTGGGGTGAGGGACAGCCCGGGGAGCTGTTTTTT.

The chain is built from TRBV19 and TRBJ2-1, with 8 nucleotides matching TRBD2. The V gene end was trimmed by 3 bases and the J gene end by 5 bases; junction bases not matched to a gene: 3. Germline V gene lookup returns CDR1 LNHDA and CDR2 SQIVND (reference sequence). The CDR3 runs 14 residues. The CDR3 nucleotides read TGTGCCAGTAGTATCACGGGGGGGAACAATGAGCAGTTCTTC. It translates to CASSITGGNNEQFF.

The chain couples TRBV10-3 to TRBJ2-3, with 7 bases lining up with TRBD2. Germline CDR1 ENHRY, CDR2 SYGVKD. The CDR3 contains 15 residues. The V segment lost 6 bases and the J segment 4 bases; nucleotides outside the gene matches: 10. CDR3 loop: CAIRTRAGDADTQYF. The DNA of the CDR3 is TGTGCCATCAGGACCAGGGCGGGAGATGCAGATACGCAGTATTTT.

CDR3 protein: CASSVEEGRLNGYTF. For the CDR3, the DNA is TGTGCCAGCAGCGTCGAAGAGGGCAGGCTTAACGGCTACACCTTC. The chain links TRBV9 to TRBJ1-2; D gene unclear. CDR3 size: 15 residues. Trimming took 2 bases from V and 8 from J, leaving 19 bases between them. CDR1 is SGDLS and CDR2 is YYNGEE in the germline V gene. The full variable domain, in which reference TRBV9 and TRBJ1-2 provide the parts outside the CDR3, is DSGVTQTPKHLITATGQRVTLRCSPRSGDLSVYWYQQSLDQGLQFLIQYYNGEERAKGNILERFSAQQFPDLHSELNLSSLELGDSALYFCASSVEEGRLNGYTFGSGTRLTVV.

The chain has TRBV19 and TRBJ2-2, with 8 bases aligning to TRBD1. Trimming took 5 bases from V and 6 from J; bases not matched to a gene: 5. Germline V CDR1 and CDR2: LNHDA, SQIVND (reference sequence). The CDR3 is made up of 14 amino acids. The CDR3 nucleotides are TGTGCCAGTAGTCCGACAGGGGTCCCCGGGGAGCTGTTTTTT. Protein sequence: CASSPTGVPGELFF.

The chain has TRBV27 and TRBJ2-7, with TRBD1 matching over 8 bases. With 6 bases clipped from V and 3 bases from J, the junction kept 7 bases outside the gene matches. Germline CDR1 is MNHEY and CDR2 is SMNVEV (reference sequence). The CDR3 loop spans 14 amino acids. The CDR3 region is CASRGTGLSYEQYF. CDR3 DNA: TGTGCCAGCAGGGGGACAGGATTAAGCTACGAGCAGTACTTC.

This chain uses TRBV7-3 with TRBJ2-6; D uncertain. Deletions cut 8 bases from V and 2 bases from J, with 7 bases between. The CDR3 extends over 13 amino acids. In germline, CDR1 is SGHTA, CDR2 FQGTGA. The CDR3 DNA is TGTGCCAGCCGAGAGGCTGGGGCCAACGTCCTGACTTTC. It specifies CASREAGANVLTF.

The chain uses TRBV6-5 and TRBJ1-1; tentatively, D is TRBD1 (6 bases). The germline V and J ends were trimmed by 7 bases and 5 bases, with 20 bases remaining between them. The germline V gene encodes CDR1 MNHEY and CDR2 SVGAGI. CDR3 length: 15 residues. The CDR3, as DNA: TGTGCCAGCAAATTGACAGCCTCAAGGGGGACTGAAGCTTTCTTT. Translated, it gives CASKLTASRGTEAFF.

This clone turned up a few times. The gene calls are TRBV10-1 and TRBJ2-3, with 8 bases aligning to TRBD1. The length of the CDR3 is 14 residues. Germline CDR1 is WNHNN and CDR2 is SYGVQD (reference sequence). V dropped 6 bases and J dropped 2; count of bases not matched to a gene: 4. DNA for the CDR3: TGCGCCAGCAGCGCGGACAGGGACACAGATACGCAGTATTTT. It encodes CASSADRDTDTQYF.